Described below is a single TCR beta chain sequence and its context. No antigen is known for it. Base qualities are not provided; no much larger clone lies one nucleotide away. For every enrolled patient, mismatch repair deficiency was confirmed by either polymerase chain reaction or immunohistochemistry. TCR sequencing was performed for three patients who responded to pembrolizumab therapy. The phase II trial prospectively tested pembrolizumab PD-1 blockade in advanced mismatch repair-deficient cancers regardless of tissue of origin. Peripheral blood T cell samples were serially collected before and at multiple times after PD-1 blockade was started. Blood sampling time points were reported as weeks after the first dose of pembrolizumab. Receptor amplification or capture employed the immunoSEQ multiplex PCR assay. The clones in this table, taken by TCRdb from immuneACCESS, are in-frame only. Not every clone is retained; where verified, under half of the shortfall comes from an unresolved V gene, and the cause of the rest is unknown. Recorded for this sample are just under 65,000 clones; approximately 90% of them occurred a single time. The ten largest clones add up to around 13% of the sample.

The data were obtained in a study of PD-1 blockade in mismatch repair-deficient tumors (dated by TCRdb to 2016 to 2017). With respect to the entire study: The trial enrolled 85 to 100 consecutive patients with under 15 mismatch repair-deficient cancer types between late 2013 and 2016, all previously treated and progressing. Tumor-associated T cell clones in the peripheral blood of patients responding to PD-1 blockade were tracked using deep sequencing of TCR CDR3 regions. Findings and caveats that apply to the study as a whole: Clones residing in the tumor, which were often undetectable in blood before treatment, expanded quickly after pembrolizumab and then contracted, generally before radiologic responses.

The CDR3, cysteine through phenylalanine, is 16 amino acids long. Left in the record is the CDR3 DNA by itself, 48 bases read in frame from the first base. The junction shows trimming of 2 bases on V and 0 bases on J, plus 11 bases between the germline ends. The CDR1 and CDR2 encoded by the germline V gene are SGHDN and FVKESK. The sequences come from peripheral blood, collected 52 weeks after starting pembrolizumab. The V and J segments used are TRBV14 and TRBJ2-1; a tentative D call is TRBD2 (5 bases match). The TCR comes from an adult with mismatch repair-deficient cancer. The CDR3 protein: CASSQTGLTSYNEQFF. The DNA sequence follows: TGTGCCAGCAGCCAAACCGGACTTACCTCCTACAATGAGCAGTTCTTC.